This T cell receptor (beta chain) was sequenced for a study of T-cell memory formation after mild COVID-19 (dated by TCRdb to about 2021). Describing the broader study: Most TCR sequence clusters were specific to one of the two donors. In a couple of donors, T-cell clones that expanded and contracted after mild COVID-19 were followed by sequencing TCRalpha and TCRbeta repertoires longitudinally. Two young, previously healthy adult volunteers, one female and one male, were included in the cohort.

The listed sequencing device is Illumina NovaSeq 6000. cDNA libraries for TCRalpha and TCRbeta were prepared by 5'RACE using constant-segment primers, with sample barcodes and unique molecular identifiers added. Trizol reagent was used to extract RNA from every sample. Library amplification was performed in two PCR steps, and a second sample barcode and Illumina TruSeq adapters were introduced in the second step. The libraries were sequenced on an Illumina NovaSeq using 2 x 150 bp paired-end reads. The original methods were these. With migec v1.2.7, reads were demultiplexed and then collapsed into UMI-guided consensus sequences. Using mixcr v2.1.11, the UMI consensuses were aligned to TRA and TRB V and J templates and assembled into clonotypes. A clonotype was counted as expanded or contracted only if both edgeR and NoisET called the change significant, with noise models trained on biological replicates. For edgeR calls, the cutoffs were a false discovery rate-adjusted p below 0.01 and a log2 fold-change threshold of 1. As an exploratory analysis of dynamics, max-normalized trajectories of the 1000 most abundant clonotypes were examined by PCA with hierarchical clustering. Separately sequenced CD4+ and CD8+ repertoires were used to assign the CD4 or CD8 phenotype of responding clones. TCRdb reprocessing: public reads trimmed at Q25 with fastp, clones called with MiXCR, in-frame beta chains kept. All rows with the same CDR3 protein become a single entry with the most common DNA and genes. These V and J calls originate from TCRdb's pipeline instead of the authors' own analysis. The sample table contains hundreds of thousands of distinct CDR3 sequences; only one count was recorded for approximately 14% of them. The top ten clonotypes cover about a fifth of the sample.

General study outcomes and caveats: Contracting CD4+ clones turned up mainly in the CM and EM memory subsets, whereas EMRA was where CD8+ clones were enriched. The study included only two mild cases, and larger cohorts that include severe cases with pre-infection samples were judged to be necessary. The detection of some responding clones in pre-infection memory suggests that pre-existing cross-reactive memory T cells joined the SARS-CoV-2 response. Balanced CD4/CD8 phenotypes were observed for clones contracting from day 15 to 85, whereas a bias towards CD4+ was observed for a second wave of clones expanding from day 15 to 37. SARS-CoV-2 specificity of the second-wave clones peaking on day 37 was not confirmed.

Worth noting for this clonotype: Its antigen target is currently unknown. Base qualities are not at hand, and no much larger clone is one base apart.

PBMCs were isolated by Ficoll-Paque density gradient centrifugation. Sequenced input: PBMCs or a T cell subset sorted from them (not recorded which). This sequence was found in a young man who had mild COVID-19 (a few samples of this study predate the infection). The sample titles of this study are shuffled in the database, so cell type and time point are left out; the donor was told from shared clones.

The DNA is TGTGCCATCAGTGCCGGGACTTCGCCAGATACGCAGTATTTT. Translated, it reads CAISAGTSPDTQYF. This receptor chain uses TRBV10-3 and TRBJ2-3; the D region possibly corresponds to TRBD2 (6 bases align). The CDR3, cysteine through phenylalanine, is 14 amino acids long. Only CDR3 DNA remains: 42 bases, in frame from the first base. According to the germline V gene, CDR1 reads ENHRY and CDR2 reads SYGVKD. The germline ends are 12 bases apart after V is trimmed by 4 bases and J by 4 bases.